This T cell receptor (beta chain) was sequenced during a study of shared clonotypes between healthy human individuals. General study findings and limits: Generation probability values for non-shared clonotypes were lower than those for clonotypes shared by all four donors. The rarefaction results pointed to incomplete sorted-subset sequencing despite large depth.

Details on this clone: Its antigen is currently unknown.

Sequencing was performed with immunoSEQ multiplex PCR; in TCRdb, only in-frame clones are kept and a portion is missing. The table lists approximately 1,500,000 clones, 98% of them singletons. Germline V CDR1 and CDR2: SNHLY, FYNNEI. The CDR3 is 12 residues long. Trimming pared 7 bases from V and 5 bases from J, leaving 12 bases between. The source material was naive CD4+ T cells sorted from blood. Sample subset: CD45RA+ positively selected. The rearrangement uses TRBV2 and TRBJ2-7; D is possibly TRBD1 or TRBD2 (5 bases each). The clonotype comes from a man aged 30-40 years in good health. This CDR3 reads CASTPGDHEQYF. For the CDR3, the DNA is TGTGCCAGCACTCCTGGGGACCACGAGCAGTACTTC.